This T cell receptor beta chain was documented in a study of spatial heterogeneity in lung cancer. This clonotype was counted many times. Germline lookup yields CDR1 SGHRS and CDR2 YFSETQ. Trimming took 5 bases from V and 6 from J; bases not matched to a gene: 10. CDR3 length equals 15 residues. Regarding time point: sample taken at primary tumor resection. MiXCR, run by TCRdb on the 5' RACE reads, gives a single entry per CDR3 protein. The table includes 23,000 or so distinct CDR3 sequences, around 7% detected once. V is TRBV5-1 and J is TRBJ1-4; TRBD1 matches at 7 bases. The source material was PBMCs, sampled at surgery. This clonotype was sampled from a male donor with early-stage non-small cell lung cancer. CDR3 DNA sequence: TGCGCCAGCAGTTCCCTACCTACAGGGGATGAAAAACTGTTTTTT. Its protein product is CASSSLPTGDEKLFF.